A single sample gave rise to the 2 T cell receptor beta chains below, sequenced in a study of blood T cell repertoires in COVID-19. Generated by immunoSEQ multiplex PCR, the TCRdb table keeps only in-frame clones and is missing some. The data show about 270,000 clones, approximately 90% seen once. The sequenced sample consisted of PBMCs or T cells enriched from blood (not recorded which). The origin of the receptors is a woman in her forties with acute COVID-19.

The chain uses TRBV5-4 and TRBJ1-2; TRBD1 aligns across 9 bases. Germline V gene sequence: CDR1 SGHNT, CDR2 YYREEE (reference sequence). The CDR3 loop spans 15 amino acids. J was trimmed by 2 bases and V by 4 bases; bases with no gene match: 6. CDR3 loop: CASSRGQGDNYGYTF. As DNA, the CDR3 is TGTGCCAGCAGCCGGGGACAGGGAGACAACTATGGCTACACCTTC.

The chain is built from TRBV7-2 and TRBJ1-4; no definite D call. The germline V gene encodes CDR1 SGHTA and CDR2 FQGNSA. The CDR3 sequence is 13 residues long. With 6 bases removed from V and 0 bases from J, the gap between germline ends came to 5 bases. The CDR3 loop reads CASSRSTNEKLFF. The CDR3 DNA reads as TGTGCCAGCAGTCGTTCAACTAATGAAAAACTGTTTTTT.